The rows below give T cell receptor beta chains drawn from one sample of a study of T cell repertoires in cytomegalovirus infection. TCRdb passed the reads through MiXCR, listing each CDR3 protein once. Among about 110,000 distinct CDR3 sequences, under 50% were seen once, and the ten largest hold around 70%. These receptors are not linked to any known antigen. Specimen: CD8+ T cells from cultured PBMCs, collected from culture after CMV antigen stimulation. The receptors here all came from a human donor in good health (CMV status not recorded). Some clones in this sample may be carry-over from other donors' samples. CDR3s include the opening cysteine and the closing phenylalanine or tryptophan. The D gene is left open where the match is weak. Clone size is shown for a subset of rows, as once, few, many or a class of expanded clone.

cdr3_nt	cdr3_aa	v_call	d_call	j_call	clone_size
TGTGCCAGCAAGGACACTGCCTACACACATACGCAGTATTTT	CASKDTAYTHTQYF	TRBV12-3/TRBV12-4	-	TRBJ2-3	-
TGTGCCAGCAGCTTAGCCCCAACTAATGAAAAACTGTTTTTT	CASSLAPTNEKLFF	TRBV7-8	-	TRBJ1-4	many
TGTGCCAGCAGCTCCCATTTGGGTTCGGCGGGGGACGAGCAGTACTTC	CASSSHLGSAGDEQYF	TRBV7-4	TRBD2	TRBJ2-7	-
TGTGCCAGCAGTGAAGCGCTTCTGACAGGGGAAGGCTACACCTTC	CASSEALLTGEGYTF	TRBV6-1	TRBD1	TRBJ1-2	once
TGTGCCAGCTCACCAAGTGGACGGTTAGCTAACTATGGCTACACCTTC	CASSPSGRLANYGYTF	TRBV18	-	TRBJ1-2	few
TGTGCCAGCAGCGCGGGACCAGCCCATGTTGAGCAGTTCTTC	CASSAGPAHVEQFF	TRBV7-6	-	TRBJ2-1	-
TGTGCCAGGGAGGAACAGCCAAAAGAGACCCAGTACTTC	CAREEQPKETQYF	TRBV2	-	TRBJ2-5	-
TGTGCCAAAAACCCGGGACACCGGAGCACAGATACGCAGTATTTT	CAKNPGHRSTDTQYF	TRBV2	-	TRBJ2-3	-
TGTGCCAGCAGCTTAAGCGGGGGGCCCTACAATGAGCAGTTCTTC	CASSLSGGPYNEQFF	TRBV7-9	TRBD2	TRBJ2-1	many
TGTGCCAGCAGCCCCACGGACCGACTCCCCAGTCAGCCCCAGCATTTT	CASSPTDRLPSQPQHF	TRBV7-9	-	TRBJ1-5	many
TGTGCCAGCAGTTACCCAGGTCGGGACGGGGAGCTGTTTTTT	CASSYPGRDGELFF	TRBV6-1	-	TRBJ2-2	-
TGTGCCAGCAGTCCTCGACAGGGACTGAACACTGAAGCTTTCTTT	CASSPRQGLNTEAFF	TRBV12-3/TRBV12-4	TRBD1	TRBJ1-1	-
TGCGCCAGCAGCCATGTGCAGGGGAACACTGAAGCTTTCTTT	CASSHVQGNTEAFF	TRBV4-1	-	TRBJ1-1	-
TGTGCCAGCAGTCCCCCCGGACTGACCTTCTACGAGCAGTACTTC	CASSPPGLTFYEQYF	TRBV27	-	TRBJ2-7	-
TGTGCCAGCAGTCTGAGTGGTACCTACGAGCAGTACTTC	CASSLSGTYEQYF	TRBV6-1	-	TRBJ2-7	-
TGTGCCAGCAGTTACAGGGACCCGAACACCGGGGAGCTGTTTTTT	CASSYRDPNTGELFF	TRBV6-5	-	TRBJ2-2	-
TGTGCCTGGAGTGGGGGACAGGGGGAACATGGCTACACCTTC	CAWSGGQGEHGYTF	TRBV30	TRBD1	TRBJ1-2	few
TGTGCCAGCGGGGGGACAGGGCTCTACGAGCAGTACTTC	CASGGTGLYEQYF	TRBV12-3/TRBV12-4	TRBD1	TRBJ2-7	many
TGTGCCAGCAGCCAATCCACAGGGTTCGCCTACAATGAGCAGTTCTTC	CASSQSTGFAYNEQFF	TRBV3-1	-	TRBJ2-1	few
TGTGCCAGCAGCTTAGACCCGACTAGCGGGGACTTCACAGATACGCAGTATTTT	CASSLDPTSGDFTDTQYF	TRBV11-2	TRBD2	TRBJ2-3	-
TGCGCCAGCGGATGGCAGTCTTCCTACAATGAGCAGTTCTTC	CASGWQSSYNEQFF	TRBV4-1	-	TRBJ2-1	-
TGTGCCAGCAGTTTACGCCGGGACAGGGACACTGAAGCTTTCTTT	CASSLRRDRDTEAFF	TRBV12-3/TRBV12-4	TRBD1	TRBJ1-1	many
TGTGCCAGCAGACCTCTTGCGGTGACATGGGATACGCAGTATTTT	CASRPLAVTWDTQYF	TRBV7-9	-	TRBJ2-3	few
TGTGCCAGCAGCCAGAGTTATAGCACAGATACGCAGTATTTT	CASSQSYSTDTQYF	TRBV11-1	-	TRBJ2-3	many
TGTGCTAGCAGCGGATCGGGGTCGCCCTACGAGCAGTACTTC	CASSGSGSPYEQYF	TRBV27	-	TRBJ2-7	-
TGTGCCAGCTTCCCCGAAAGAAATACGCAGTATTTT	CASFPERNTQYF	TRBV6-6	-	TRBJ2-3	-
TGTGCCAGCAGCTACACCGACGGAGATCAGCCCCAGCATTTT	CASSYTDGDQPQHF	TRBV7-9	-	TRBJ1-5	few
TGTGCCAGCAGCTTAGATGGGGGCACTCGGGGCTACACCTTC	CASSLDGGTRGYTF	TRBV7-2	-	TRBJ1-2	medium-sized
TGTGCCAGCAGCACTCGAGACAGGATCTACGAGCAGTACTTC	CASSTRDRIYEQYF	TRBV12-3/TRBV12-4	-	TRBJ2-7	-
TGTGCCAGCAGCTTAGAGCCAAGCTTCATGAACACTGAAGCTTTCTTT	CASSLEPSFMNTEAFF	TRBV7-8	-	TRBJ1-1	many
TGTGCCAGCAGCTTCAAGGGACAGGGGTCGGGCTACACCTTC	CASSFKGQGSGYTF	TRBV5-4	TRBD1	TRBJ1-2	once
TGTGCCAGTAGTACACCAAAGACAGGGCCGAGTTGGAATCAGCCCCAGCATTTT	CASSTPKTGPSWNQPQHF	TRBV19	TRBD1	TRBJ1-5	once
TGTGCCAGCGGGACTCCGAACACCGGGGAGCTGTTTTTT	CASGTPNTGELFF	TRBV7-9	-	TRBJ2-2	-
TGTGCCAGCAGTGACCTTTATAGCAATCAGCCCCAGCATTTT	CASSDLYSNQPQHF	TRBV6-1	-	TRBJ1-5	medium-sized
TGTGCCAGCAGCTTACTAGCGGGGGGGGCAGATACGCAGTATTTT	CASSLLAGGADTQYF	TRBV11-2	TRBD2	TRBJ2-3	-
TGCAGCGTGACGGACAGAGGGCACTACAATGAGCAGTTCTTC	CSVTDRGHYNEQFF	TRBV29-1	-	TRBJ2-1	many
TGTGCCAGTAGTATAGACAGGACAGACTACAATGAGCAGTTCTTC	CASSIDRTDYNEQFF	TRBV19	-	TRBJ2-1	-
TGTGCCAGTAGTATTCTCGGGACTAGCGGGGGGGCCGCGTGGGGCAATGAGCAGTTCTTC	CASSILGTSGGAAWGNEQFF	TRBV19	TRBD2	TRBJ2-1	-
TGTGCCACCAGTGATTTGGTGACAGATACGCAGTATTTT	CATSDLVTDTQYF	TRBV24-1	-	TRBJ2-3	few